This is a list of T cell receptor beta chains from one sample in a study of naive and memory T cell subsets. TCRdb passed the UMI-ligation and nested PCR reads through MiXCR, listing each CDR3 protein once. The sample yields around 140,000 distinct CDR3 sequences, 15% to 20% seen once. Sequencing was done on a sample of naive CD8+ T cells from blood. The receptor set was obtained from a human donor in good health. The CDR3 runs from the conserved cysteine through the conserved F or W. Fields, in order: J gene, V gene, CDR3 length, D gene, clone size, CDR3 DNA, CDR3 protein. A D gene is named only where the DNA matches it firmly. Clone size is not always given. Where it is, it says once, few, many or a class for expanded clones.

TRBJ1-5	TRBV12-3/TRBV12-4	17	-	few	TGTGCCAGCAGTTTAGCTTTGGACGGGACACACAATCAGCCCCAGCATTTT	CASSLALDGTHNQPQHF
TRBJ1-5	TRBV5-5	13	-	few	TGTGCCAGCAGCTTTGACGGAAATCAGCCCCAGCATTTT	CASSFDGNQPQHF
TRBJ2-7	TRBV11-2	13	-	few	TGTGCCAGCAGCTTATTTGGGGACTACGAGCAGTACTTC	CASSLFGDYEQYF
TRBJ2-1	TRBV28	12	-	few	TGTGCCAGCAGTCCTGGGAACAATGAGCAGTTCTTC	CASSPGNNEQFF
TRBJ2-2	TRBV4-1	15	TRBD2	-	TGCGCCAGCAGCCCAGGGACTACTAAGTGGGGGGAGCTGTTTTTT	CASSPGTTKWGELFF
TRBJ1-4	TRBV4-3	15	-	few	TGCGCCAGCAGCCAAGGGACCGGTGTGCGTGAAAAACTGTTTTTT	CASSQGTGVREKLFF
TRBJ2-1	TRBV27	15	-	-	TGTGCCAGCAGTACTCGGATAGCGGCCTACAATGAGCAGTTCTTC	CASSTRIAAYNEQFF
TRBJ2-7	TRBV7-9	15	TRBD2	few	TGTGCCAGCAGCCTAGGCGGGGGGGCGTCCTACGAGCAGTACTTC	CASSLGGGASYEQYF
TRBJ2-1	TRBV20-1	16	-	few	TGCAGTGCTAGAGACCACCGATGGACCACCTACAATGAGCAGTTCTTC	CSARDHRWTTYNEQFF
TRBJ2-1	TRBV3-1	16	-	-	TGTGCCAGCAGCCAAGTCAGGGCGAGCTCCTACAATGAGCAGTTCTTC	CASSQVRASSYNEQFF
TRBJ2-7	TRBV27	15	TRBD1	many	TGTGCCAGCAGTTTATTCTGGGGACAGTCCTACGAGCAGTACTTC	CASSLFWGQSYEQYF
TRBJ2-1	TRBV11-2	15	TRBD2	many	TGTGCCAGCAGCGTTATTGGGGCTAGCGGCCATGAGCAGTTCTTC	CASSVIGASGHEQFF
TRBJ1-4	TRBV27	13	-	few	TGTGCCAGCAGTTTTTACGGTGGAGAAAAACTGTTTTTT	CASSFYGGEKLFF
TRBJ1-3	TRBV25-1	14	-	-	TGTGCCAGCAGTGAACGGGGAGGTGGAAACACCATATATTTT	CASSERGGGNTIYF
TRBJ2-7	TRBV11-2	11	-	-	TGTGCCAGCAGCTTAGGGCCCGAGCAGTACTTC	CASSLGPEQYF
TRBJ2-3	TRBV24-1	13	TRBD2	-	TGTGCCACCAGTGATTTGGCGGGAGGGCCGGAGTATTTT	CATSDLAGGPEYF
TRBJ2-1	TRBV7-6	12	-	few	TGTGCCAGCAGCTTCCCAGGGCATGAGCAGTTCTTC	CASSFPGHEQFF
TRBJ2-1	TRBV28	17	TRBD2	few	TGTGCCAGCAGTCTCCCACTAGCGGTCGACTCCTACAATGAGCAGTTCTTC	CASSLPLAVDSYNEQFF
TRBJ2-3	TRBV7-9	14	-	-	TGTGCCAGCAGCCGCACGGACAGCACAGATACGCAGTATTTT	CASSRTDSTDTQYF
TRBJ1-2	TRBV9	14	-	few	TGTGCCAGCAGCGGTTGGACAGATAACTATGGCTACACCTTC	CASSGWTDNYGYTF
TRBJ2-1	TRBV4-1	14	-	-	TGCGCCAGCAGCCAAGGAGAAGGAGGGAATGAGCAGTTCTTC	CASSQGEGGNEQFF
TRBJ2-7	TRBV6-1	15	TRBD1	few	TGTGCCAGCAGTGAACCGCGGGACAGGGACGGCGAGCAGTACTTC	CASSEPRDRDGEQYF
TRBJ1-1	TRBV4-1	17	TRBD1	-	TGCGCCAGCAGCCTGATCCCGGGACAGGGAGGTAACACTGAAGCTTTCTTT	CASSLIPGQGGNTEAFF
TRBJ2-7	TRBV20-1	15	-	few	TGCAGTGCTAGACCTCCACGGAACCACCCCTACGAGCAGTACTTC	CSARPPRNHPYEQYF
TRBJ2-1	TRBV12-5	17	TRBD1	-	TGTGCTAGTGGTTTGATCCTGACAGGGGGCAACTACAATGAGCAGTTCTTC	CASGLILTGGNYNEQFF
TRBJ2-7	TRBV7-9	14	-	-	TGTGCCAGCAGCGCAGGGATGGGTCTCGACGAGCAGTACTTC	CASSAGMGLDEQYF
TRBJ1-1	TRBV11-2	13	-	few	TGTGCCAGCAGCAGGGATATTCGGACTGAAGCTTTCTTT	CASSRDIRTEAFF
TRBJ1-1	TRBV2	13	-	-	TGTGCCCTCGGGGGGGCACCGAACACTGAAGCTTTCTTT	CALGGAPNTEAFF
TRBJ2-2	TRBV29-1	15	TRBD2	few	TGCAGCGTGGGAGGACTAGCCAAAGGAACCGGGGAGCTGTTTTTT	CSVGGLAKGTGELFF
TRBJ2-7	TRBV27	13	-	few	TGTGCCAGCAGTCTGGACGGAGGCTACGAGCAGTACTTC	CASSLDGGYEQYF
TRBJ1-1	TRBV23-1	14	-	-	TGCGCCAGCAGTCAATCGCAAAAGAACACTGAAGCTTTCTTT	CASSQSQKNTEAFF
TRBJ2-7	TRBV27	14	TRBD2	-	TGTGCCAGCAGTTTGGGAGCGGGACTATACGAGCAGTACTTC	CASSLGAGLYEQYF
TRBJ2-7	TRBV28	14	-	few	TGTGCCAGCAGTTTCGAGACCGTTGACTACGAGCAGTACTTC	CASSFETVDYEQYF
TRBJ2-3	TRBV29-1	13	TRBD1	many	TGCAGCGACGACAGGGGCGGCACAGATACGCAGTATTTT	CSDDRGGTDTQYF
TRBJ2-7	TRBV7-2	12	-	few	TGTGCCAGCAGCTTAGCCGGGACTTGGGGGTACTTC	CASSLAGTWGYF
TRBJ2-1	TRBV7-9	18	TRBD2	few	TGTGCCAGCAGCTTCGGAATTTGGACTAGCGGGAGTACGGATGAGCAGTTCTTC	CASSFGIWTSGSTDEQFF
TRBJ2-5	TRBV30	14	-	-	TGTGCCTGGAGTGTGGTTAGCGGTACGGGGTCCCAGTACTTC	CAWSVVSGTGSQYF
TRBJ1-4	TRBV7-9	14	-	few	TGTGCCAGCAGCGCTATGGGGCCGGGTGAAAAACTGTTTTTT	CASSAMGPGEKLFF
TRBJ2-3	TRBV7-2	13	-	few	TGTGCCAGCAGCTCCCCGAATTCAGATACGCAGTATTTT	CASSSPNSDTQYF
TRBJ2-7	TRBV20-1	14	TRBD2	few	TGCAGTGCTAGAGGGCTAGCGGGAGACTACGAGCAGTACTTC	CSARGLAGDYEQYF
TRBJ1-1	TRBV9	13	-	many	TGTGCCAGCAGCGTAGGCGGAAGCACTGAAGCTTTCTTT	CASSVGGSTEAFF
TRBJ2-7	TRBV15	15	TRBD1	-	TGTGCCACCAGCATAGAAAGACAGGGCACCTACGAGCAGTACTTC	CATSIERQGTYEQYF
TRBJ2-7	TRBV28	14	-	few	TGTGCCAGCAGTTTAGTCGGGTTTTCCTACGAGCAGTACTTC	CASSLVGFSYEQYF
TRBJ1-1	TRBV6-5	14	-	few	TGTGCCAGCAGGATAGGGGTTTTGGGCACTGAAGCTTTCTTT	CASRIGVLGTEAFF
TRBJ2-7	TRBV28	11	-	few	TGTGCCAGCCTGGGGGGCTACGAGCAGTACTTC	CASLGGYEQYF
TRBJ2-5	TRBV4-1	20	-	few	TGCGCCAGCAGCCAGGCCTTTTTCGTCGGAGGGGTTCATGCTCGGGAGACCCAGTACTTC	CASSQAFFVGGVHARETQYF
TRBJ1-2	TRBV15	13	-	-	TGTGCCACCAGCTTCGCGAGGGACTATGGCTACACCTTC	CATSFARDYGYTF
TRBJ1-2	TRBV29-1	14	-	few	TGCAGCGTCGAACAGTCGACGGAGAACTATGGCTACACCTTC	CSVEQSTENYGYTF
TRBJ2-7	TRBV2	14	-	-	TGTGCCAGCAGTGAAATTGAGGACCCCTACGAGCAGTACTTC	CASSEIEDPYEQYF
TRBJ2-3	TRBV29-1	12	-	-	TGCAGCGTTGAAAGGCGCACAGATACGCAGTATTTT	CSVERRTDTQYF
TRBJ1-5	TRBV6-6	15	-	few	TGTGCCAGCAGGCCCCCGGGCCTCGCGGAACAGCCCCAGCATTTT	CASRPPGLAEQPQHF
TRBJ2-1	TRBV7-6	14	-	-	TGTGCCAGCAGCCCAAGGAGCTCCTACAATGAGCAGTTCTTC	CASSPRSSYNEQFF
TRBJ1-1	TRBV5-4	12	-	-	TGTGCCAGCAGCTGGGGGGGGGCTGAAGCTTTCTTT	CASSWGGAEAFF
TRBJ2-4	TRBV20-1	16	-	-	TGCAGTGCTAGGACTGAAATACACCTAGCCAAAAACATTCAGTACTTC	CSARTEIHLAKNIQYF